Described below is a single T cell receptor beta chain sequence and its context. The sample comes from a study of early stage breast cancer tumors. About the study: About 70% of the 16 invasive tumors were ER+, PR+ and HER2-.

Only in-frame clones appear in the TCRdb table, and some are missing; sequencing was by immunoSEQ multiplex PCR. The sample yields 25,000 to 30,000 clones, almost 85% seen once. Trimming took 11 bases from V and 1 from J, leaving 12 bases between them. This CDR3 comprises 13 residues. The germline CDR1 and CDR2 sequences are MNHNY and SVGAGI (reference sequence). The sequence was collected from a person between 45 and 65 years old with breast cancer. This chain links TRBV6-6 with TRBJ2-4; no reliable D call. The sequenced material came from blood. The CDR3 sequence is CAYSQEAKNIQYF. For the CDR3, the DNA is TGTGCCTACAGCCAGGAGGCCAAAAACATTCAGTACTTC.